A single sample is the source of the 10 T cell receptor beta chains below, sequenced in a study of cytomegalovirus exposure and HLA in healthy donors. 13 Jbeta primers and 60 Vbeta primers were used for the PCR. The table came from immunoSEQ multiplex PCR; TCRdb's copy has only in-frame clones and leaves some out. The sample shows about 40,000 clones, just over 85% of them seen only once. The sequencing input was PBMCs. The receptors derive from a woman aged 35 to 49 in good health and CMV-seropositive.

The CDR3 loop is CASSFGRGLLPNEKLFF. The CDR3 DNA sequence: TGTGCCAGCAGCTTCGGCAGGGGGCTCCTTCCTAATGAAAAACTGTTTTTT. The J gene is TRBJ1-4, the V gene TRBV5-6; 8 bases line up with TRBD1. With 2 bases clipped from V and 3 bases from J, the junction kept 9 bases outside the gene matches. The CDR3 consists of 17 residues. Germline assignment: CDR1 SGHDT and CDR2 YYEEEE. Based on the CDR3 plus reference TRBV5-6 and TRBJ1-4, the full variable domain is DAGVTQSPTHLIKTRGQQVTLRCSPKSGHDTVSWYQQALGQGPQFIFQYYEEEERQRGNFPDRFSGHQFPNYSSELNVNALLLGDSALYLCASSFGRGLLPNEKLFFGSGTQLSVL.

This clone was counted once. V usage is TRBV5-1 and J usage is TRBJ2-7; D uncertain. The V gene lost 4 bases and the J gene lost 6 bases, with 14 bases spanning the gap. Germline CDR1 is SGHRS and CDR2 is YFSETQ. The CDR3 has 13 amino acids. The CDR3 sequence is CASSQYGFGEQYF. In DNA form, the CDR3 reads TGCGCCAGCAGCCAGTACGGGTTCGGCGAGCAGTACTTC.

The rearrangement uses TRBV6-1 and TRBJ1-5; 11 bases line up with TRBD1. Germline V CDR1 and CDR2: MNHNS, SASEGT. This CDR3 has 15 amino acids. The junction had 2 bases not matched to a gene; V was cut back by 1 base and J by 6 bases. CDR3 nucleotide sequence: TGTGCCAGCAGTGAAGAAGGGACAGGGGGTCAGCCCCAGCATTTT. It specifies CASSEEGTGGQPQHF.

CDR3 sequence: CASSRLGLADYNEQFF. DNA for the CDR3: TGTGCCAGCAGCCGCTTGGGACTAGCGGATTACAATGAGCAGTTCTTC. The chain combines TRBV4-2 with TRBJ2-1, with 11 bases identical to TRBD2. V shed 4 bases, J shed 4 bases, and the junction held 6 bases outside the gene matches. From germline, CDR1 is LGHNA and CDR2 YNFKEQ. CDR3 size: 16 residues.

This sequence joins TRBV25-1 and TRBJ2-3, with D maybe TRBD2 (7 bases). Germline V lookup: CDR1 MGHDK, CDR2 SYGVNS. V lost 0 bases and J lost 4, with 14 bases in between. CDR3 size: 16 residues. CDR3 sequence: CASSEYVGGAPDTQYF. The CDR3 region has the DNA TGTGCCAGCAGTGAATATGTGGGGGGGGCCCCAGATACGCAGTATTTT.

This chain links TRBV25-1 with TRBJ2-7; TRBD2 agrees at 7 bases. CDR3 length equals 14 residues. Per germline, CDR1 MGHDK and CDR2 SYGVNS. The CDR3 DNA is TGTGCGACCGAGGGAGGGTTGGGATACTACGAGCAGTACTTC. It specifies CATEGGLGYYEQYF.

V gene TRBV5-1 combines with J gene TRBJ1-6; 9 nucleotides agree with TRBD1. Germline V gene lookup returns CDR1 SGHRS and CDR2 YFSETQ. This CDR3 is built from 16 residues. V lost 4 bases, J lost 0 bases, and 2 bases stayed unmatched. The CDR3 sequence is CASSGTGSSYNSPLHF. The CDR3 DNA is TGCGCCAGCAGCGGGACAGGGAGCTCCTATAATTCACCCCTCCACTTT. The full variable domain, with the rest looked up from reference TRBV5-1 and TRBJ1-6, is KAGVTQTPRYLIKTRGQQVTLSCSPISGHRSVSWYQQTPGQGLQFLFEYFSETQRNKGNFPGRFSGRQFSNSRSEMNVSTLELGDSALYLCASSGTGSSYNSPLHFGNGTRLTVT.

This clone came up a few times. CDR3 loop: CAISESGVVSYEQYF. CDR3 coding DNA: TGTGCCATCAGTGAGTCAGGGGTCGTCTCCTACGAGCAGTACTTC. This rearrangement joins TRBV10-3 to TRBJ2-7, with TRBD1 as a possible D gene (5 bases). CDR1 ENHRY and CDR2 SYGVKD come from the germline V gene. V was trimmed by 0 bases and J by 0 bases, leaving 9 bases between them. The CDR3 is made up of 15 amino acids.

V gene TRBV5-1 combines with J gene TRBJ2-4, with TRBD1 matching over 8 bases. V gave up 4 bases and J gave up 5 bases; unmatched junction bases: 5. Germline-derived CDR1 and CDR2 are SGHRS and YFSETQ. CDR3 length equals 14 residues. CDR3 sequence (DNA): TGCGCCAGCAGCCCCACAGGGGGACAAAACATTCAGTACTTC. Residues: CASSPTGGQNIQYF.

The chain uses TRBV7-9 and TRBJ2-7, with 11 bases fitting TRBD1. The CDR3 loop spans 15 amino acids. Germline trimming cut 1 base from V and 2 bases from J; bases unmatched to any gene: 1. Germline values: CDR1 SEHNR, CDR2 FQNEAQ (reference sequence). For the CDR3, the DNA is TGTGCCAGCAGCTTAGAGGGACAGGGGGCCTACGAGCAGTACTTC. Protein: CASSLEGQGAYEQYF.